This is a list of T cell receptor beta chains from one sample in a study of control samples from healthy donors and cancer patients. Here immunoSEQ multiplex PCR was the method, and the copy in TCRdb shows in-frame clones only, minus some. Of around 79,000 clones in the sample, roughly 93% are singletons; the top ten hold about 1.3%. The sequenced material came from PBMCs. These receptor sequences come from a woman aged 40 to 50 with lung cancer. CDR3s include the opening cysteine and the closing phenylalanine or tryptophan. The D gene is left open where the match is weak. A clone size is listed for some rows: how often the clone was seen (once, few, many), or a class if it is expanded.

D: -
size: -
V: TRBV5-1
J: TRBJ1-2
CDR3: CASSLAADGYTF
DNA: TGCGCCAGCAGCTTGGCGGCAGACGGCTACACCTTC

D: -
size: -
V: TRBV5-1
J: TRBJ1-1
CDR3: CASSLVATEAFF
DNA: TGCGCCAGCAGCTTGGTGGCCACTGAAGCTTTCTTT

D: TRBD1
size: -
V: TRBV7-2
J: TRBJ2-7
CDR3: CASSIGTVLPYEQYF
DNA: TGTGCCAGCAGCATCGGGACAGTCCTACCCTACGAGCAGTACTTC

D: -
size: -
V: TRBV15
J: TRBJ1-6
CDR3: CATGREDSPLHF
DNA: TGTGCCACGGGCCGTGAAGATTCACCCCTCCACTTT

D: TRBD1
size: once
V: TRBV29-1
J: TRBJ1-5
CDR3: CSVRQGAGQPQHF
DNA: TGCAGCGTGAGACAGGGGGCAGGGCAGCCCCAGCATTTT

D: -
size: -
V: TRBV1
J: TRBJ2-3
CDR3: CTSSHPFTDTQYF
DNA: TGCACCAGCAGCCACCCTTTCACAGATACGCAGTATTTT

D: -
size: -
V: TRBV6-5
J: TRBJ2-1
CDR3: CASSLTRGHEQFF
DNA: TGTGCCAGCAGTTTAACCAGGGGTCATGAGCAGTTCTTC

D: -
size: -
V: TRBV6-6
J: TRBJ1-5
CDR3: CASSYSTQPQHF
DNA: TGTGCCAGCAGTTACTCGACTCAGCCCCAGCATTTT

D: -
size: -
V: TRBV7-9
J: TRBJ1-1
CDR3: CVSSNTEAFF
DNA: TGTGTCAGCAGCAACACTGAAGCTTTCTTT

D: TRBD2
size: few
V: TRBV30
J: TRBJ2-1
CDR3: CAWSASGGGEQFF
DNA: TGTGCCTGGAGTGCGAGCGGGGGGGGCGAGCAGTTCTTC